These T cell receptor beta chains were read from a single sample in a study of shared clonotypes between healthy human individuals. Some clones are missing from TCRdb's copy, which holds only in-frame ones; the method was immunoSEQ multiplex PCR. The sample includes some 2.1 million clones, roughly 94% seen only once; the top ten take 0.9% to 1.3%. The sequencing input was naive CD8+ T cells sorted from blood. The receptors originated from a man aged 18-30 years in good health. The CDR3 runs from the conserved cysteine through the conserved F or W. Fields, in order: clone size, D gene, J gene, V gene, CDR3 DNA, CDR3 protein. D genes are given only for firm matches. Some rows mark clone size as missing; the rest say once, few, many or name a class of expanded clone.

- - TRBJ2-7 TRBV29-1 TGCAGCGTTGTGCAGTCGCCCTACGAGCAGTACTTC CSVVQSPYEQYF
- - TRBJ2-7 TRBV12-5 TGTGCTAGTGTTGGAGCGTACGAGCAGTACTTC CASVGAYEQYF
once - TRBJ2-3 TRBV6-5 TGTGCCAGCAGTCAGGACAGTGGGGCAGATACGCAGTATTTT CASSQDSGADTQYF
- TRBD1 TRBJ2-4 TRBV28 TGTGCCAGCAGTATCGGACAGGGGGAATTCAACATTCAGTACTTC CASSIGQGEFNIQYF
once TRBD1 TRBJ2-7 TRBV13 TGTGCCAGCAGCGCCAGGGGGAGCTCCTACGAGCAGTACTTC CASSARGSSYEQYF
- TRBD2 TRBJ2-3 TRBV7-8 TGTGCCAGCACCGGGGGACCGGGAGGGGGCACAGATACGCAGTATTTT CASTGGPGGGTDTQYF
once TRBD1 TRBJ2-6 TRBV6-6 TGTGCCAGCGTGGACAGGGACGGCCCTGGGGCCAACGTCCTGACTTTC CASVDRDGPGANVLTF
- - TRBJ1-1 TRBV9 TGTGCCAGCAGCCCAGGATGGGATCTCACTGAAGCTTTCTTT CASSPGWDLTEAFF
- TRBD2 TRBJ2-3 TRBV2 TGTGCCAGCACGGGGGAGGGCTCGGGAGATACGCAGTATTTT CASTGEGSGDTQYF
once - TRBJ2-7 TRBV28 TGTGCCAGCAGTTTATCCGGGGGCTACGAGCAGTACTTC CASSLSGGYEQYF
- - TRBJ1-3 TRBV9 TGTGCCAGCAGCTTAACCCCGACAGGAGACAACTCTGGAAACACCATATATTTT CASSLTPTGDNSGNTIYF
- TRBD1 TRBJ1-6 TRBV7-2 TGTGCCAGCAGCCCCCGACAGGGAAACTCACCCCTCCACTTT CASSPRQGNSPLHF
- TRBD1 TRBJ2-7 TRBV28 TGTGCCAGTAAAGACAGGGGGACCTACGAGCAGTACTTC CASKDRGTYEQYF
- - TRBJ2-1 TRBV19 TGTGCCAGTAGTACGGCGATCTACAATGAGCAGTTCTTC CASSTAIYNEQFF